What follows are 23 T cell receptor beta chains derived from one specimen sequenced in a study of radiation and T cells in renal cell carcinoma. Noted time point: blood 4 weeks post-SBRT, at nephrectomy. Treatment defined: 15 Gy SBRT to primary tumor, nephrectomy 4 weeks later. Sequencing used immunoSEQ multiplex PCR; TCRdb keeps in-frame clones, though not all of them. This table has 140,000 to 150,000 clones, around nine tenths appearing once. The material was blood, obtained from a patient whose treatment included radiotherapy and nephrectomy. These receptors all come from a woman aged 45 to 65 with renal cell carcinoma.

This CDR3 is CASSQDGGGSSEQYF. DNA for the CDR3: TGTGCCAGCAGCCAGGACGGCGGCGGCAGTAGCGAGCAGTACTTC. V and J are TRBV4-2 and TRBJ2-7; no clear D gene. Germline V lookup: CDR1 LGHNA, CDR2 YNFKEQ. The CDR3 is 15 residues long. V dropped 3 bases and J dropped 6 bases, with 18 bases sitting between them.

The chain combines TRBV7-2 with TRBJ1-4; 11 nucleotides align to TRBD1. V shed 3 bases, J shed 9 bases, and the junction held 9 bases outside the gene matches. Germline-derived CDR1 and CDR2 are SGHTA and FQGNSA. The CDR3 is 16 residues long. CDR3 bases: TGTGCCAGCAGCTTGGTGACCGGGACAGGGGGTAAAAAACTGTTTTTT. This encodes CASSLVTGTGGKKLFF.

The rearrangement joins TRBV7-2 to TRBJ2-2; possibly TRBD1 for D (5 bases). V was pared by 0 bases and J by 9 bases, with 11 bases between. The V gene's germline CDR1 is SGHTA and CDR2 FQGNSA. The CDR3 is 14 residues long. CDR3 DNA sequence: TGTGCCAGCAGCTTAGCCAGGGTGGGCAGGGAGCTGTTTTTT. This codes for CASSLARVGRELFF.

The chain uses TRBV9 and TRBJ2-7; 9 nucleotides agree with TRBD2. The CDR3 spans 16 residues. In germline, CDR1 is SGDLS, CDR2 YYNGEE. V trimming: 0 bases; J trimming: 3 bases; junction bases outside the gene matches: 7. The CDR3 region is CASSVDASGIIYEQYF. CDR3 in DNA: TGTGCCAGCAGCGTAGATGCTAGCGGGATAATCTACGAGCAGTACTTC.

The rearrangement joins TRBV5-6 to TRBJ1-2, with a possible D match to TRBD1 (5 bases). Germline loops: CDR1 SGHDT, CDR2 YYEEEE. The length of the CDR3 is 16 residues. V was pared by 0 bases and J by 4 bases, with 16 bases between. The CDR3 nucleotides are TGTGCCAGCAGCTTGGCCAGTGGGGCCGGGACCTATGGCTACACCTTC. This encodes CASSLASGAGTYGYTF.

This clone was observed a single time. J is TRBJ2-5 and V is TRBV19; D may be TRBD1 or TRBD2 (5 bases each). Trimming removed 6 bases at V and 1 base at J, with 18 bases between. CDR1 LNHDA and CDR2 SQIVND come from the germline V gene (reference sequence). The CDR3 is made up of 16 amino acids. CDR3 sequence: CASRNSNHGAQETQYF. As DNA, the CDR3 is TGTGCCAGTAGAAACTCAAATCACGGGGCCCAAGAGACCCAGTACTTC.

The chain carries TRBV27 and TRBJ2-7; D uncertain. This CDR3 is 14 amino acids long. The germline V and J ends were trimmed by 0 bases and 2 bases, with 8 bases remaining between them. In germline, CDR1 is MNHEY, CDR2 SMNVEV (reference sequence). The CDR3 loop is CASSLSGPTYEQYF. The CDR3 DNA reads TGTGCCAGCAGTTTATCAGGTCCCACCTACGAGCAGTACTTC.

CDR3 amino acids: CASSLANTDNEQFF. The CDR3 nucleotides read TGCGCCAGCAGTCTCGCCAACACTGACAATGAGCAGTTCTTC. The rearrangement uses TRBV5-1 and TRBJ2-1; D unclear. The germline V gene has CDR1 SGHRS and CDR2 YFSETQ. CDR3 length: 14 residues. V lost 5 bases and J lost 5, with 14 bases in between.

This rearrangement joins TRBV7-8 to TRBJ2-7; D unresolved. The CDR3 is 14 residues long. Germline CDR1 SGHVS, CDR2 FQNEAQ. Trimming removed 1 base at V and 1 base at J, with 8 bases between. DNA of the CDR3: TGTGCCAGCAGCTTAGAGGCGGCTTCCTACGAGCAGTACTTC. It codes for CASSLEAASYEQYF.

The V gene is TRBV7-2, the J gene TRBJ1-5; D perhaps matches TRBD1 (6 bases). This CDR3 has 13 residues. Germline V gene lookup returns CDR1 SGHTA and CDR2 FQGNSA. Trimming removed 5 bases at V and 2 bases at J, with 7 bases between. The CDR3 nucleotides read TGTGCCAGCAGCGGACAGCGCAATCAGCCCCAGCATTTT. This gives the protein CASSGQRNQPQHF.

This chain uses TRBV15 with TRBJ1-4; D is possibly TRBD1 (5 bases). Germline-derived CDR1 and CDR2 are LNHNV and YYDKDF (reference sequence). CDR3 size: 14 residues. V dropped 0 bases and J dropped 7 bases, with 9 bases sitting between them. In DNA, the CDR3 is TGTGCCACCAGCAGAGATAGCGGGACTGAAAAACTGTTTTTT. It specifies CATSRDSGTEKLFF.

The chain joins TRBV19 to TRBJ2-2, with TRBD2 matching over 10 bases. The CDR3 is made up of 16 amino acids. Germline trimming cut 7 bases from V and 3 bases from J; bases unmatched to any gene: 8. CDR1 is LNHDA, CDR2 SQIVND, per germline (reference sequence). CDR3 sequence: CASTASGSGDTGELFF. The CDR3 bases are TGTGCCAGTACCGCTAGCGGGAGTGGGGACACCGGGGAGCTGTTTTTT. Drawing the rest from reference TRBV19 and TRBJ2-2, the complete variable domain is DGGITQSPKYLFRKEGQNVTLSCEQNLNHDAMYWYRQDPGQGLRLIYYSQIVNDFQKGDIAEGYSVSREKKESFPLTVTSAQKNPTAFYLCASTASGSGDTGELFFGEGSRLTVL.

V usage is TRBV11-2 and J usage is TRBJ1-2, with TRBD1 matching over 10 bases. Germline V gene lookup returns CDR1 SGHAT and CDR2 FQNNGV. The ends lost 5 bases at V and 9 bases at J; junction bases unmatched: 6. CDR3 length: 13 residues. Here the CDR3 DNA reads TGTGCCAGCAGCACGGACAGGGGGAGAAGCTACACCTTC. This codes for CASSTDRGRSYTF.

This clone has just a few counts. The chain joins TRBV11-2 to TRBJ1-1; D uncertain. This CDR3 region has 13 residues. The V and J ends lost 2 bases and 1 base respectively, with 5 bases between them. From germline, CDR1 is SGHAT and CDR2 FQNNGV. The CDR3 is CASSLRGNTEAFF. CDR3 in DNA: TGTGCCAGCAGCTTACGGGGGAACACTGAAGCTTTCTTT.

J is TRBJ2-7 and V is TRBV29-1, with D tentatively TRBD1 or TRBD2 (5 bases each). The CDR3 length is 13 residues. V lost 4 bases to trimming and J lost 2 bases, with 12 bases between them. CDR1 is SQVTM and CDR2 is ANQGSEA in the germline V gene. The CDR3 coding sequence is TGCAGCGTTGTCACGGGGACCCCCTACGAGCAGTACTTC. Its translation is CSVVTGTPYEQYF.

The rearrangement joins TRBV7-2 to TRBJ1-5; D remains ambiguous. The V gene's germline CDR1 is SGHTA and CDR2 FQGNSA. Trimming took 5 bases from V and 3 from J, leaving 11 bases between them. The CDR3 extends over 14 amino acids. The CDR3 bases are TGTGCCAGCAGCCCCCGGGATGCCAATCAGCCCCAGCATTTT. This codes for CASSPRDANQPQHF.

J is TRBJ2-7 and V is TRBV11-3; a possible D gene is TRBD2 (5 bases). CDR1 is SGHNT and CDR2 is YENEEA in the germline V gene. V was cut by 0 bases and J by 1 base, with 10 bases left in between. The CDR3 consists of 15 residues. The CDR3 loop is CASSLDAEGSYEQYF. As DNA, the CDR3 is TGTGCCAGCAGCTTAGACGCCGAGGGTTCCTACGAGCAGTACTTC.

The V and J genes are TRBV5-1 and TRBJ2-1, with D uncertain. The CDR3 is 19 residues long. V gave up 3 bases and J gave up 7 bases, with 29 bases separating them. CDR1 and CDR2 (germline): SGHRS, YFSETQ. CDR3 protein: CASSSADFPRLPHSNEQFF. The CDR3 bases are TGCGCCAGCAGCTCGGCAGATTTCCCCAGGCTCCCTCATAGTAATGAGCAGTTCTTC.

V gene TRBV15 combines with J gene TRBJ1-6; D call uncertain. The CDR3 is made up of 15 amino acids. From germline, CDR1 is LNHNV and CDR2 YYDKDF (reference sequence). Between the trimmed V and J ends, which lost 3 bases and 7 bases, there was a span of 13 bases. The CDR3 sequence: CATSSRSGRNSPLHF. CDR3 nucleotides: TGTGCCACCAGCAGTAGGAGCGGGAGGAATTCACCCCTCCACTTT.

This clone has just one count. The junction departs from the called germline gene at one end, perhaps through a read error. V usage is TRBV29-1 and J usage is TRBJ2-7; D gene unclear. The V gene's germline CDR1 is SQVTM and CDR2 ANQGSEA. This CDR3 is 12 amino acids long. CDR3 coding DNA: TGCAGCGTGGAAGATTTCTCCTACGAGCAGTACTTC. This sequence encodes CSVEDFSYEQYF.

The rearrangement links TRBV19 to TRBJ2-7; 7 bases agree with TRBD1. Unmatched junction bases numbered 7, after V lost 7 bases and J lost 1 base. The germline CDR1 and CDR2 sequences are LNHDA and SQIVND (reference sequence). The CDR3 loop spans 14 amino acids. The CDR3 DNA reads as TGTGCCAGTACCCGGGACAGCGAGTCCTACGAGCAGTACTTC. It specifies CASTRDSESYEQYF.

As to this clone: Other nucleotide sequences in the sample specify the same CDR3. The genes are TRBV5-4 and TRBJ1-2, with TRBD1 matching over 7 bases. J was trimmed by 1 base and V by 5 bases; bases with no gene match: 2. The germline CDR1 and CDR2 sequences are SGHNT and YYREEE (reference sequence). CDR3 length equals 13 residues. The CDR3 DNA sequence: TGTGCCAGCAGTAGGGACAGTAACTATGGCTACACCTTC. Its translation is CASSRDSNYGYTF.

The chain recombines TRBV7-2 with TRBJ1-2, with D maybe TRBD1 (6 bases). This CDR3 comprises 15 residues. V lost 5 bases to trimming and J lost 0 bases, with 13 bases between them. Germline values: CDR1 SGHTA, CDR2 FQGNSA. CDR3 DNA: TGTGCCAGCAGCCATACAGGGTCCTCTAACTATGGCTACACCTTC. Amino acid sequence: CASSHTGSSNYGYTF. The variable domain in full, completed from reference TRBV7-2 and TRBJ1-2, reads GAGVSQSPSNKVTEKGKDVELRCDPISGHTALYWYRQSLGQGLEFLIYFQGNSAPDKSGLPSDRFSAERTGGSVSTLTIQRTQQEDSAVYLCASSHTGSSNYGYTFGSGTRLTVV.